This T cell receptor beta chain is from a study of cytomegalovirus exposure and HLA in healthy donors. Study-level results: Later analysis indicated greater clonal expansion among HLA-associated TCR beta chains than among equally common other chains. Later work associated fewer than 20,000 TCR beta sequences with HLA alleles at 0.05 false discovery rate. It was 150 to 200 TCR beta chains that were listed as cytomegalovirus-associated.

CDR1 SQVTM and CDR2 ANQGSEA come from the germline V gene. CDR3 size: 13 residues. V lost 6 bases and J lost 0, with 11 bases in between. Concerning this clone: Antigen unknown.

The PCR contained 60 Vbeta and 13 Jbeta primers. Profiling relied on immunoSEQ multiplex PCR, and the TCRdb table lists in-frame clones only, not all of them. The table for this sample gives about 200,000 clones. V is TRBV29-1 and J is TRBJ1-1, with unresolved D. Sample: PBMCs. The TCR sequence derives from a boy younger than 18 in good health and CMV-seronegative. CDR3 residues: CSVRQHMNTEAFF. CDR3 coding DNA: TGCAGCGTGCGGCAGCACATGAACACTGAAGCTTTCTTT.